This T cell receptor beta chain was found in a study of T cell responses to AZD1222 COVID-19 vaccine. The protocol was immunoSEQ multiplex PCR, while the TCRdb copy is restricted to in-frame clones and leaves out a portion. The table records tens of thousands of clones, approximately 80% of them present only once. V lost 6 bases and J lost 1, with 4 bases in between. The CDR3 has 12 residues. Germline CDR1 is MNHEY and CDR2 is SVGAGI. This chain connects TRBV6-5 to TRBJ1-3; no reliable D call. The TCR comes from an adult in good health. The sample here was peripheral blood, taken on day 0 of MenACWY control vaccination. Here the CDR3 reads CASRSSGNTIYF. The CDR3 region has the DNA TGTGCCAGCAGATCGTCTGGAAACACCATATATTTT.